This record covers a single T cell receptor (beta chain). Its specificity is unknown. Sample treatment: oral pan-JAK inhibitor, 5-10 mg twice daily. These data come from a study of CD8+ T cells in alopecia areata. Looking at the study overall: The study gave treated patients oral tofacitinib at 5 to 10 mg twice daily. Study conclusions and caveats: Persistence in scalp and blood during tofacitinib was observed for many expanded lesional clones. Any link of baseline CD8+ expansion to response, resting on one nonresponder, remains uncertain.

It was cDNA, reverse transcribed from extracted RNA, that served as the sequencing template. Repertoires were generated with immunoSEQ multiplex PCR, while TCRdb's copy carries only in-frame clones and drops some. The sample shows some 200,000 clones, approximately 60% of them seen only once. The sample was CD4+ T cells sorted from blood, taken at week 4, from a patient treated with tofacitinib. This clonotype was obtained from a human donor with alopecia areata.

The CDR3 coding sequence is TGTGCCAGCACACCCAGGCGGCAGGGGGCGAGCAATCAGCCCCAGCATTTT. Protein: CASTPRRQGASNQPQHF. V gene TRBV2 combines with J gene TRBJ1-5, with TRBD1 identical over 8 bases. The J segment lost 1 base and the V segment lost 7 bases, leaving 12 bases of the junction unmatched. This CDR3 spans 17 amino acids. Germline CDR1 SNHLY, CDR2 FYNNEI. Drawing the rest from reference TRBV2 and TRBJ1-5, the complete variable domain is EPEVTQTPSHQVTQMGQEVILRCVPISNHLYFYWYRQILGQKVEFLVSFYNNEISEKSEIFDDQFSVERPDGSNFTLKIRSTKLEDSAMYFCASTPRRQGASNQPQHFGDGTRLSIL.